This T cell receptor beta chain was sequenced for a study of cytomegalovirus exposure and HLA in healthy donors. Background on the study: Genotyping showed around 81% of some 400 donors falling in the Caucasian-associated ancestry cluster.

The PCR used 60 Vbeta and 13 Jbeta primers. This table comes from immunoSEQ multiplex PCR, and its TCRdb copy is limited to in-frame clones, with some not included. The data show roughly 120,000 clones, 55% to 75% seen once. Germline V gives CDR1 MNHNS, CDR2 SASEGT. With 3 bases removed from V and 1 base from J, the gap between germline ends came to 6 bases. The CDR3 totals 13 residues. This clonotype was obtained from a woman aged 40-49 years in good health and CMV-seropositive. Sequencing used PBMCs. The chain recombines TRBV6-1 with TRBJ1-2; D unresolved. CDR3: CASSESGNYGYTF. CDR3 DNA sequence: TGTGCCAGCAGTGAGAGCGGTAACTATGGCTACACCTTC.